This record covers a single T cell receptor beta chain. Its antigen is undetermined. This record belongs to a study of metastatic and nonmetastatic thyroid tumors. The overall study: The study looked at repertoires side by side in blood and in tumor or nodule tissue from malignant and benign thyroid patients.

Original processing notes: A distant-metastasis classifier for papillary thyroid cancer was built using CDR3 differences across clinicopathological groups. MiXCR was used by TCRdb to re-call the PCR reads. These V and J calls originate from TCRdb's pipeline instead of the authors' own analysis. Of roughly 16,000 clones listed, about 35% are singletons. Whole-study findings and limits: In blood and tumor, TCR beta diversity was reportedly significantly higher in malignant thyroid tumors than in benign nodules.

Patients underwent thyroid surgery, and none had received any treatment before it. This TCR was sampled from a female donor with papillary thyroid cancer or a benign thyroid nodule (not recorded which). Some clones in this sample may be carry-over from other donors' samples. Sequencing was done on a sample of tumor tissue.

The CDR3 region is CAWSVSLVSWQETQYF. The CDR3 nucleotides read TGTGCCTGGAGTGTAAGTTTAGTGAGTTGGCAAGAGACCCAGTACTTC. This chain connects TRBV30 to TRBJ2-5, with unresolved D. The CDR3 spans 16 residues. Germline V CDR1 and CDR2: GTSNPN, SVGIG (reference sequence). Deletions cut 0 bases from V and 2 bases from J, with 16 bases between.